The 19 T cell receptor beta chains in this list originate from one sample, sequenced in a study of CD8 T cells in ankylosing spondylitis. Each CDR3 protein is one row after TCRdb ran MiXCR on the 5' RACE reads. The data hold roughly 250,000 distinct CDR3 sequences, with over 9.5% observed a single time. The specimen was blood, either unsorted or a sorted T cell fraction (not recorded which). The receptors derive from a male donor with ankylosing spondylitis or in good health (not recorded which).

This clonotype was found many times. V is TRBV12-3 or TRBV12-4 and J is TRBJ1-1, with no clear D. The CDR3 runs to 14 residues. V was shortened by 6 bases and J by 1 base, with 12 bases between the two germline ends. The CDR3 spells CASRNSQENTEAFF. In DNA, the CDR3 is TGTGCCAGCAGAAATTCGCAGGAGAACACTGAAGCTTTCTTT.

This rearrangement joins TRBV11-2 to TRBJ1-4; 7 nucleotides match TRBD1. Germline V CDR1 and CDR2: SGHAT, FQNNGV. Germline trimming cut 4 bases from V and 3 bases from J; bases unmatched to any gene: 5. This CDR3 is built from 15 residues. CDR3 amino acids: CASSSSGTANEKLFF. The CDR3 nucleotides are TGTGCCAGCAGCTCATCCGGGACAGCTAATGAAAAACTGTTTTTT.

At least ten counts were recorded for this clonotype. The chain links TRBV6-1 to TRBJ2-3, with D unclear. This CDR3 has 13 residues. Trimming cost V 3 bases and J 10 bases, with 14 bases left between them. The germline gives CDR1 MNHNS, CDR2 SASEGT. CDR3 nucleotide sequence: TGTGCCAGCAGTGAGAGTAGCCGCCCAGCGCAGTATTTT. This gives the protein CASSESSRPAQYF.

This clonotype was detected many times. The V and J genes are TRBV7-9 and TRBJ1-2; unclear D gene. The CDR3 covers 13 residues. The germline V gene has CDR1 SEHNR and CDR2 FQNEAQ (reference sequence). V lost 5 bases, J lost 4 bases, and 11 bases lay in between. CDR3 nucleotide sequence: TGTGCCAGCAGCCTAAAGGCGTCCTATGGCTACACCTTC. Translated, it gives CASSLKASYGYTF. Together with reference TRBV7-9 and TRBJ1-2, the CDR3 gives the full variable domain: DTGVSQNPRHKITKRGQNVTFRCDPISEHNRLYWYRQTLGQGPEFLTYFQNEAQLEKSRLLSDRFSAERPKGSFSTLEIQRTEQGDSAMYLCASSLKASYGYTFGSGTRLTVV.

Notes on this clonotype: A single base separates this from a much larger clone, so it may be a read error. The J gene is TRBJ2-1, the V gene TRBV6-5; no reliable D call. Germline loops: CDR1 MNHEY, CDR2 SVGAGI. This CDR3 has 17 amino acids. CDR3 in amino acids: CASSYSKVGGSNNELFF. The CDR3, as DNA: TGTGCCAGCAGTTACTCGAAAGTGGGCGGAAGTAATAATGAGCTGTTCTTC.

In regard to this clonotype: One end of the junction varies from germline; a read error may be responsible. V and J are TRBV4-1 and TRBJ2-5; 8 bases are a match to TRBD1. There are 15 residues in the CDR3. Germline V lookup: CDR1 MGHRA, CDR2 YSYEKL. The CDR3 loop reads CASSHLQDRDEIQYF. CDR3 coding DNA: TGCGCCAGCAGCCATTTACAGGACAGGGATGAGATCCAGTACTTC.

This clonotype has ten or more counts. The chain has TRBV6-1 and TRBJ2-7; 9 bases are shared with TRBD1. The germline V gene has CDR1 MNHNS and CDR2 SASEGT. V trimming: 5 bases; J trimming: 6 bases; junction bases outside the gene matches: 14. CDR3 length: 16 amino acids. DNA of the CDR3: TGTGCCAGCAGTCGGATGGGGGGGACAGGGTCTTCCGAGCAGTACTTC. Protein product: CASSRMGGTGSSEQYF.

On this clonotype: This sequence may be a read error, since a much larger clone differs from it by one base. The chain uses TRBV15 and TRBJ1-5; D gene ambiguous. Germline V gene lookup returns CDR1 LNHNV and CDR2 YYDKDF (reference sequence). CDR3 length: 12 residues. The CDR3 DNA reads as TGTGCCACCAGCGGAGATCGCTCGCCCCAGCATTTT. It yields the protein CATSGDRSPQHF.

The table lists this clonotype with many counts. The genes are TRBV7-2 and TRBJ1-1, with 7 bases identical to TRBD1. With 5 bases clipped from V and 0 bases from J, the junction kept 9 bases outside the gene matches. CDR3 length equals 16 residues. The V gene's germline CDR1 is SGHTA and CDR2 FQGNSA. CDR3 nucleotides: TGTGCCAGCAGCGTTCCGGGACAGCACATGAACACTGAAGCTTTCTTT. It specifies CASSVPGQHMNTEAFF.

This clonotype was counted many times. The chain combines TRBV20-1 with TRBJ2-5; D is perhaps TRBD1 (6 bases). CDR3 length: 13 amino acids. Trimming pared 0 bases from V and 7 bases from J, leaving 12 bases between. Germline CDR1 DFQATT, CDR2 SNEGSKA (reference sequence). CDR3 in DNA: TGCAGTGCTAGAGAGGGGACATACGGGACCCAGTACTTC. Its protein is CSAREGTYGTQYF.

This clonotype was recorded a few times. The chain links TRBV7-9 to TRBJ2-2, with unresolved D. Germline-derived CDR1 and CDR2 are SEHNR and FQNEAQ (reference sequence). V gave up 11 bases and J gave up 0 bases, with 7 bases separating them. The CDR3 is made up of 12 amino acids. The chain's CDR3 is CAPLANTGELFF. The DNA of the CDR3 is TGTGCCCCCCTCGCGAACACCGGGGAGCTGTTTTTT.

This clonotype was counted at least ten times. The chain has TRBV6-5 and TRBJ2-1; 8 bases align to TRBD2. The CDR3 contains 16 residues. The J segment lost 2 bases and the V segment lost 0 bases, leaving 3 bases of the junction unmatched. CDR1 and CDR2 from the germline V gene are MNHEY and SVGAGI. For the CDR3, the DNA is TGTGCCAGCAGTTACTCGGTGGGACTAGCCTACAATGAGCAGTTCTTC. It codes for CASSYSVGLAYNEQFF.

This clonotype occurred many times. This CDR3 reads CASRPTGEWTGELFF. The CDR3 DNA reads as TGTGCCAGCCGACCCACAGGGGAGTGGACCGGGGAGCTGTTTTTT. This chain links TRBV25-1 with TRBJ2-2; 7 nucleotides agree with TRBD1. V shed 8 bases and J 5 bases; nucleotides not matched to a gene: 11. This CDR3 has 15 amino acids. Germline loops: CDR1 MGHDK, CDR2 SYGVNS.

This clonotype was observed many times. The rearrangement uses TRBV7-2 and TRBJ2-7, with a possible D match to TRBD1 (6 bases). Trimming removed 4 bases from V and 0 bases from J, with 13 bases in between. CDR1 SGHTA and CDR2 FQGNSA come from the germline V gene. This CDR3 is built from 15 residues. The CDR3 loop reads CASSSNPGDSYEQYF. The CDR3 DNA sequence: TGTGCCAGCAGCTCCAACCCAGGGGACTCCTACGAGCAGTACTTC. Full variable domain (rest looked up from reference TRBV7-2 and TRBJ2-7): GAGVSQSPSNKVTEKGKDVELRCDPISGHTALYWYRQSLGQGLEFLIYFQGNSAPDKSGLPSDRFSAERTGGSVSTLTIQRTQQEDSAVYLCASSSNPGDSYEQYFGPGTRLTVT.

The table lists this clonotype with many counts. The V and J genes are TRBV9 and TRBJ2-7; TRBD1 matches at 8 bases. Germline V gives CDR1 SGDLS, CDR2 YYNGEE. The J segment lost 9 bases and the V segment lost 0 bases, leaving 11 bases of the junction unmatched. The CDR3 has 15 amino acids. The CDR3 DNA sequence: TGTGCCAGCAGCGTAGAAGGGTCAGGGGGCGCGGGGCAGTACTTC. It is translated as CASSVEGSGGAGQYF.

This clonotype was found many times. The junction shows a germline mismatch at one end, possibly a read error. This chain joins TRBV7-9 and TRBJ1-1; D is unresolved. Per the germline V gene, CDR1 is SEHNR and CDR2 is FQNEAQ (reference sequence). The CDR3 has 11 amino acids. As DNA, the CDR3 is TGTGCCAGCAGCTCGACAATAGACGTCCTCTTT. It is translated as CASSSTIDVLF.

This clonotype was seen a few times. The V call is TRBV7-9, the J call TRBJ2-1, with D perhaps TRBD1 or TRBD2 (6 bases each). This CDR3 has 17 residues. V lost 5 bases and J lost 3, with 20 bases in between. In germline, CDR1 is SEHNR, CDR2 FQNEAQ (reference sequence). CDR3 amino acids: CASSQPEGGGNYNEQFF. The CDR3 nucleotides read TGTGCCAGCAGCCAACCGGAGGGGGGCGGTAACTACAATGAGCAGTTCTTC.

This clonotype was recorded at least ten times. The genes are TRBV5-6 and TRBJ1-2; D is undetermined. V lost 4 bases and J 6 bases, leaving 10 bases between the germline ends. The CDR3 totals 12 residues. The germline CDR1 and CDR2 sequences are SGHDT and YYEEEE. For the CDR3, the DNA is TGTGCCAGCAGCAGGCCAGGCCATGGCTACACCTTC. Translating it yields CASSRPGHGYTF.

Notes on this clonotype: The missing conserved phenylalanine or tryptophan at the end of this CDR3 makes a read error likely. This chain links TRBV19 with TRBJ2-7; 7 bases match TRBD1. The V segment lost 5 bases and the J segment 3 bases; nucleotides outside the gene matches: 1. The CDR3 runs to 12 residues. CDR1 and CDR2 (germline): LNHDA, SQIVND (reference sequence). The DNA of the CDR3 is TGTGCCAGTAGTCGGGACAGCTACGAGCAGTACATC. It encodes CASSRDSYEQYI.